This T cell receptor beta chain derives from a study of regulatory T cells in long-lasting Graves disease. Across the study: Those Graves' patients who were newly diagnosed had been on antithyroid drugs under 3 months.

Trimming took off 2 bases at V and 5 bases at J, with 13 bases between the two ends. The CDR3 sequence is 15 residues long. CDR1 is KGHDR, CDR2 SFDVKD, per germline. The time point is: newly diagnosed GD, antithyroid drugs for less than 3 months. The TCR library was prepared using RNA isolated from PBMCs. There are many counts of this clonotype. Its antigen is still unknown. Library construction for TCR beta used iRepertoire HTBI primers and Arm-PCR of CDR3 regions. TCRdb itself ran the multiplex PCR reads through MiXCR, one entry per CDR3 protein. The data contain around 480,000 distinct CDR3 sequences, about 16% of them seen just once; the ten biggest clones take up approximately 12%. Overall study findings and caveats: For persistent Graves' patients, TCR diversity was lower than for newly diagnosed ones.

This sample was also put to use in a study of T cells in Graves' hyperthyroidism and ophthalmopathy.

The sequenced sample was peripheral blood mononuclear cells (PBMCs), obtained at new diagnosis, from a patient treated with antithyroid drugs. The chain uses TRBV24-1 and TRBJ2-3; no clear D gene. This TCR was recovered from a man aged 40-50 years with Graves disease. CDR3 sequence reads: CATSDSWTNVDTQYF. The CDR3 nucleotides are TGTGCCACCAGTGATTCCTGGACGAACGTAGATACGCAGTATTTT.